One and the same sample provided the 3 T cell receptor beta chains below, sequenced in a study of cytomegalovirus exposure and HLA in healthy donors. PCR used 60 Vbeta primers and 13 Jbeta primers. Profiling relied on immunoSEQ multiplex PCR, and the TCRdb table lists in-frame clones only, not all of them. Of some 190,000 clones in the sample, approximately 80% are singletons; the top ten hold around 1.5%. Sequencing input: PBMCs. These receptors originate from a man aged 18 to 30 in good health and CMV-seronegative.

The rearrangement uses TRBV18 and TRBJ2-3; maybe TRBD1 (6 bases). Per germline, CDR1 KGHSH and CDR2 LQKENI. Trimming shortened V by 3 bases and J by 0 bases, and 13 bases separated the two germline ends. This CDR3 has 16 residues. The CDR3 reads CASSPLRGGSTDTQYF. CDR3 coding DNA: TGTGCCAGCTCACCGCTCAGGGGCGGGAGCACAGATACGCAGTATTTT. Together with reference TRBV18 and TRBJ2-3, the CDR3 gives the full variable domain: NAGVMQNPRHLVRRRGQEARLRCSPMKGHSHVYWYRQLPEEGLKFMVYLQKENIIDESGMPKERFSAEFPKEGPSILRIQQVVRGDSAAYFCASSPLRGGSTDTQYFGPGTRLTVL.

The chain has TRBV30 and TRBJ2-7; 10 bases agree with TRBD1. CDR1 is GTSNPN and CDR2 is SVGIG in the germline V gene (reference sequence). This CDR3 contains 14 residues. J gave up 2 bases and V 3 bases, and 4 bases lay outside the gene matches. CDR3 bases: TGTGCCTGGAGACCGGGGACAGGGGCCTACGAGCAGTACTTC. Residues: CAWRPGTGAYEQYF.

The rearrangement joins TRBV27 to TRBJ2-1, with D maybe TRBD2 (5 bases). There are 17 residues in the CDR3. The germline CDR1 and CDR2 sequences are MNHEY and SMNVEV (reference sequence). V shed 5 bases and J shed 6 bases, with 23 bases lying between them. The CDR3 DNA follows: TGTGCCAGCAGTCCAAGGATTACTGTCCTCCGGGGCAATGAGCAGTTCTTC. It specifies CASSPRITVLRGNEQFF.